This T cell receptor beta chain was profiled in a study of T cells in Graves' hyperthyroidism and ophthalmopathy. Whole-study findings and limits: Blood also contained most expanded thyroid clonotypes above 0.001.

Hyperthyroidism had been newly diagnosed in patients aged 18 to 65, and its duration was under 2 months. Exclusion of patients followed from uncontrolled infection, other autoimmune disease, pregnancy or lactation. Amplified TCR beta CDR3 regions derived from RNA transcripts. HTBI primers were used for first-round RT-PCR of the TCR CDR3. TCRdb used MiXCR to reprocess the multiplex PCR reads, holding one entry per CDR3 protein. The sample contains under 700,000 distinct CDR3 sequences, 15% to 20% of which appear only once. This clonotype came up a few times. Its specificity is not known. This clonotype was obtained from a woman younger than 30 with Graves' hyperthyroidism. Material for sequencing was blood.

In DNA form, the CDR3 reads TGTGCCAGCAGTAGGCCCTCAGGGGCCGGGGAGCTGTTTTTT. Its protein product is CASSRPSGAGELFF. The chain uses TRBV6-1 and TRBJ2-2; TRBD1 might be the D (6 bases). This CDR3 has 14 residues. In germline, CDR1 is MNHNS, CDR2 SASEGT. V lost 5 bases and J 6 bases, leaving 13 bases between the germline ends.